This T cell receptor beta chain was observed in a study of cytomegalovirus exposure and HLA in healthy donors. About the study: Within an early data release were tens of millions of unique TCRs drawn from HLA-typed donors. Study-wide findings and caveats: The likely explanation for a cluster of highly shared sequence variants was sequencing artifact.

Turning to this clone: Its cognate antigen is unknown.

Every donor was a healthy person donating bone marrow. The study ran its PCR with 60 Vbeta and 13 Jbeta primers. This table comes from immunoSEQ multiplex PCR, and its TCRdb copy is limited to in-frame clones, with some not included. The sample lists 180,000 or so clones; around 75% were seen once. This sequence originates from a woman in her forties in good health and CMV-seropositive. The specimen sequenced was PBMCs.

DNA for the CDR3: TGTGCCAGCAGTAAAGACGGACTAGGAGAGCAGTTCTTC. It is translated as CASSKDGLGEQFF. The V gene is TRBV6-1, the J gene TRBJ2-1, with 7 bases aligning to TRBD2. The V gene end was trimmed by 5 bases and the J gene end by 10 bases; junction bases not matched to a gene: 8. In germline, CDR1 is MNHNS, CDR2 SASEGT. This CDR3 contains 13 residues.